This TCR beta chain appears in the sequencing data of a study of identical twins. Looked up from germline, CDR1 is SGHRS and CDR2 is YFSETQ. The CDR3 runs to 15 residues. J gave up 4 bases and V 4 bases, and 5 bases lay outside the gene matches. TCRdb itself ran the 5' RACE reads through MiXCR, one entry per CDR3 protein. The data show a few hundred thousand distinct CDR3 sequences, 20% to 25% seen once. The same data also went into a second study, on T cells expressing NK-cell markers.

This receptor was taken from a woman younger than 30 in good health. This sequence joins TRBV5-1 and TRBJ2-5; TRBD2 matches 12 bases. Sequencing input: CD4+ T cells sorted from blood. CDR3 DNA sequence: TGCGCCAGCAGCCAGAAACTAGCGGGGGGAGAGACCCAGTACTTC. Translated, it gives CASSQKLAGGETQYF.